This T cell receptor (beta chain) was retrieved from a study of blood T cell repertoires in COVID-19. Study as a whole: The United States, Italy and Spain provided the acute and convalescent COVID-19 samples. Sample material is recorded as cDNA or gDNA derived from T cells, B-cell-depleted T cells, or PBMCs.

One Seattle source followed patients from active infection through their disease course. Per the study methods: Counts of nucleated cells, estimated from reference gene primer amplification, were obtained. Clones were read by immunoSEQ multiplex PCR, and TCRdb kept only the in-frame ones, dropping some. V and J calls and clone size are those listed in that table; D and trimming were worked out from the DNA. Of about 360,000 clones in the sample, approximately 86% are singletons; the top ten hold 7.1%. The clonotype was recovered from a woman aged 55 to 70 with COVID-19, enrolled during active disease. The sequencing input was peripheral blood.

CDR3 region: CASSSLAGGKETQYF. The CDR3 DNA is TGTGCCAGCAGCTCATTAGCGGGGGGGAAAGAGACCCAGTACTTC. The chain joins TRBV11-3 to TRBJ2-5, with 11 bases aligning to TRBD2. The CDR3 is made up of 15 amino acids. The germline V gene has CDR1 SGHNT and CDR2 YENEEA. V lost 4 bases to trimming and J lost 3 bases; unmatched junction nucleotides: 4.